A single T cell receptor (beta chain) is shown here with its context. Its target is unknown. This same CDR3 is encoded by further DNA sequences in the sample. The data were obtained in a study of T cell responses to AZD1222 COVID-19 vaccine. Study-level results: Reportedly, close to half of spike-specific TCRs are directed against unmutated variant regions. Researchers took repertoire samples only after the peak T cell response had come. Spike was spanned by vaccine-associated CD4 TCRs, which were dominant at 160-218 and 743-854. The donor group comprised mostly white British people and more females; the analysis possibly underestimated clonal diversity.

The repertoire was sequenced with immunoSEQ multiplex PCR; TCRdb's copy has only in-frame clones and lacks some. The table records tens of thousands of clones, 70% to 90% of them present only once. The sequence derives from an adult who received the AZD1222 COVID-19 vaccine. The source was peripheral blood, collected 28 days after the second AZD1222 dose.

The CDR3 spells CASSPRGYEQYF. The CDR3 DNA reads as TGTGCCAGCTCACCCCGGGGCTACGAGCAGTACTTC. The genes are TRBV18 and TRBJ2-7; D is possibly TRBD2 (5 bases). V lost 3 bases and J lost 3, with 6 bases in between. This CDR3 comprises 12 residues. Per the germline V gene, CDR1 is KGHSH and CDR2 is LQKENI.